This TCR beta chain is from a study of blood T cell repertoires in COVID-19. Sequencing was performed with immunoSEQ multiplex PCR; in TCRdb, only in-frame clones are kept and a portion is missing. Found here are roughly 60,000 clones, around 70% of them singletons; the top ten hold 4.8%. The sequenced material came from peripheral blood. This sequence originates from a woman in her seventies with COVID-19, enrolled during active disease.

The CDR3 protein is CASSLRTSGGTDTQYF. The CDR3 DNA reads as TGCGCCAGCAGCCTTCGGACTAGCGGGGGGACAGATACGCAGTATTTT. This chain uses TRBV5-1 with TRBJ2-3; 14 nucleotides align to TRBD2. The CDR3 has 16 residues. The germline gives CDR1 SGHRS, CDR2 YFSETQ. V shed 4 bases, J shed 3 bases, and the junction held 4 bases outside the gene matches.